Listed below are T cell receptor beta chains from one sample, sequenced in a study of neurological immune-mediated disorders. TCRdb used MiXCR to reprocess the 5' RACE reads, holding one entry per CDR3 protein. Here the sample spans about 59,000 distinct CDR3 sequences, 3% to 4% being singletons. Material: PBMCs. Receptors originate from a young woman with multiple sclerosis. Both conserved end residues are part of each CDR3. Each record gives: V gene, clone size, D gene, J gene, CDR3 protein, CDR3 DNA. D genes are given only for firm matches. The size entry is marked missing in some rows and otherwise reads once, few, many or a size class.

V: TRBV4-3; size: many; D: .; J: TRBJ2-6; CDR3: CASSQGTGTGANVLTF; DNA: TGCGCCAGCAGCCAAGGAACAGGGACTGGGGCCAACGTCCTGACTTTC
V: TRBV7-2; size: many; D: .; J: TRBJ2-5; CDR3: CASSLFGTQYF; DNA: TGTGCCAGCAGCTTGTTCGGAACCCAGTACTTC
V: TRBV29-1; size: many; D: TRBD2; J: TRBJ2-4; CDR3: CSALLAWSKNIQYF; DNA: TGCAGCGCCCTACTAGCGTGGTCCAAAAACATTCAGTACTTC
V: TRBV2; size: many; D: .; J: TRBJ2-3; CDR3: CASSGEVDTQYF; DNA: TGTGCCAGCAGCGGAGAGGTAGATACGCAGTATTTT
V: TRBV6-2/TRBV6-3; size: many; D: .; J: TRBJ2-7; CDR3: CASSLSALGYYEQYF; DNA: TGTGCCAGCAGCCTTAGCGCCCTGGGCTACTACGAGCAGTACTTC
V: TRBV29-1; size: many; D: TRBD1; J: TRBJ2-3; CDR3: CSVDSTGGADTQYF; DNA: TGCAGCGTTGATTCAACAGGGGGCGCAGATACGCAGTATTTT
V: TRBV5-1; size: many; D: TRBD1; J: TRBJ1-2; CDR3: CASSLGQGLGGYTF; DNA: TGCGCCAGCAGCTTGGGACAGGGTCTGGGAGGCTACACCTTC
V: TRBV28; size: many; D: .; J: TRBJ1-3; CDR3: CASSLGYSGNTIYF; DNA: TGTGCCAGCAGTTTAGGTTACTCTGGAAACACCATATATTTT
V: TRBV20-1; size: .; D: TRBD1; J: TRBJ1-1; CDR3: CSATDRRGTEAFF; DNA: TGCAGTGCTACGGACAGGAGAGGGACTGAAGCTTTCTTT
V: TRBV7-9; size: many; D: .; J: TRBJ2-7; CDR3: CASSRSAEQYF; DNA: TGTGCCAGCAGCCGATCCGCGGAGCAGTACTTC
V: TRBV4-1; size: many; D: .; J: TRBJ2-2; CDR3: CASSQAGEYGTGELFF; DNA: TGCGCCAGCAGCCAGGCCGGGGAGTACGGCACCGGGGAGCTGTTTTTT
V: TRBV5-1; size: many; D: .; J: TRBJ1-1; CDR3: CASSLGQGMNTEAFF; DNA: TGCGCCAGCAGCTTGGGGCAGGGGATGAACACTGAAGCTTTCTTT
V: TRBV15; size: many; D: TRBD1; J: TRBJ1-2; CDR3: CATSRAGGDYGYTF; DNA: TGTGCCACCAGCAGGGCAGGGGGCGACTATGGCTACACCTTC
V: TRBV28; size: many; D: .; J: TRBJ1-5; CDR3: CASSTIQGRHQPQHF; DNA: TGTGCCAGCAGTACCATACAGGGTCGTCATCAGCCCCAGCATTTT
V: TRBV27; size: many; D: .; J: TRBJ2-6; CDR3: CASSDLASGANVLTF; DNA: TGTGCCAGTTCCGACCTGGCATCTGGGGCCAACGTCCTGACTTTC
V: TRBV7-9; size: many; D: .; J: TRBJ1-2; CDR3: CASSPGRRTDYGYTF; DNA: TGTGCCAGCAGTCCGGGACGTAGAACGGACTATGGCTACACCTTC
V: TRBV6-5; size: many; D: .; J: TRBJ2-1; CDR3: CASSYSRLGNEQFF; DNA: TGTGCCAGCAGTTACTCGAGGCTGGGGAATGAGCAGTTCTTC
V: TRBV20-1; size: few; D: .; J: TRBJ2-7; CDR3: CSARDVRYYEQYF; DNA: TGCAGTGCTAGAGATGTTCGTTACTACGAGCAGTACTTC
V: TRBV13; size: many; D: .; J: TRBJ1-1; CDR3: CASGGKGRNTEAFF; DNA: TGTGCCAGCGGGGGGAAAGGGAGGAACACTGAAGCTTTCTTT
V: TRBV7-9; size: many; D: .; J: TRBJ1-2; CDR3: CASSSSSSGYTF; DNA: TGTGCCAGCAGCTCCTCCAGTAGCGGCTACACCTTC
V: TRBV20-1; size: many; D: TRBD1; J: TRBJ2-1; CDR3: CSARPRGQGARGSYNEQFF; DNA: TGCAGTGCTAGACCCCGGGGACAGGGGGCACGCGGCTCCTACAATGAGCAGTTCTTC
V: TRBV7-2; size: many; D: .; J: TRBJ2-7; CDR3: CASSFGRGIYEQYF; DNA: TGTGCCAGCAGCTTCGGGCGGGGCATCTACGAGCAGTACTTC
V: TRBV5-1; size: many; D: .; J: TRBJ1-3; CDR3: CASSLEGVPSGNTIYF; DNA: TGCGCCAGCAGCTTGGAGGGGGTTCCCTCTGGAAACACCATATATTTT
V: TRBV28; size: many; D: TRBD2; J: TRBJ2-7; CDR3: CASSPYGPASGSWGSYEQYF; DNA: TGTGCCAGCAGTCCTTACGGCCCTGCTAGCGGGAGTTGGGGGTCCTACGAGCAGTACTTC
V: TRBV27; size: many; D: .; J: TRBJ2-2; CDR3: CASSLSGVGRLNTGELFF; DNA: TGTGCCAGCAGTTTATCGGGGGTGGGTCGTCTGAACACCGGGGAGCTGTTTTTT
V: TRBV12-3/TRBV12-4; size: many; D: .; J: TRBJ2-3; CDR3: CASRRTDTQYF; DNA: TGTGCCAGCAGACGCACAGATACGCAGTATTTT
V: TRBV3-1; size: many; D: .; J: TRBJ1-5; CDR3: CASGKKGGSNQPQHF; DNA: TGTGCCAGCGGCAAAAAAGGAGGGAGCAATCAGCCCCAGCATTTT
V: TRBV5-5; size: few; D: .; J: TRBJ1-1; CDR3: CASSLPRDTMNTEAFF; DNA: TGTGCCAGCAGCTTACCCCGGGACACCATGAACACTGAAGCTTTCTTT
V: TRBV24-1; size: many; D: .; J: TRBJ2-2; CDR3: CASYQSGELFF; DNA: TGTGCCTCCTATCAATCCGGGGAGCTGTTTTTT
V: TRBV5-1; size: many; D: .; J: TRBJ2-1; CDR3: CASSLAQRYNEQFF; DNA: TGCGCCAGCAGCTTGGCGCAGAGGTACAATGAGCAGTTCTTC
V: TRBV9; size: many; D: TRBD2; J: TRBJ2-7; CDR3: CASSVGPGLAATEEQYF; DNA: TGTGCCAGCAGCGTAGGACCGGGACTAGCGGCAACGGAAGAGCAGTACTTC
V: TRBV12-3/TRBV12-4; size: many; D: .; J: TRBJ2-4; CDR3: CASGNRLSSIQYF; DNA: TGTGCCAGCGGCAACCGACTATCGAGCATTCAGTACTTC
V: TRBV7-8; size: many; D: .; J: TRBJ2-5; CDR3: CASSGQSVETQYF; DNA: TGTGCCAGCAGTGGACAGTCCGTCGAGACCCAGTACTTC
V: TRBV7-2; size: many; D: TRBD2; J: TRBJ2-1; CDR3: CASSFRTSGYNEQFF; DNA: TGTGCCAGCAGCTTTCGGACTAGCGGCTACAATGAGCAGTTCTTC
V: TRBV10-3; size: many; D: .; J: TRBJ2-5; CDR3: CAIRRDARETQYF; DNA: TGTGCCATCAGGCGGGACGCCCGTGAGACCCAGTACTTC
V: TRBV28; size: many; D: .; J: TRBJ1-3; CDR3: CASSPPIVISGNTIYF; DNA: TGTGCCAGCAGTCCCCCGATCGTAATATCTGGAAACACCATATATTTT
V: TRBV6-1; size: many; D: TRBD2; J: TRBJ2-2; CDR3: CASSDLAGGTPGELFF; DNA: TGTGCCAGCAGTGACTTAGCGGGAGGTACTCCCGGGGAGCTGTTTTTT
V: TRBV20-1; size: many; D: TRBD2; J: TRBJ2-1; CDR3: CSARPAPTSGGARDLYNEQFF; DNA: TGCAGTGCTCGCCCTGCTCCGACTAGCGGGGGGGCCCGGGATTTGTACAATGAGCAGTTCTTC
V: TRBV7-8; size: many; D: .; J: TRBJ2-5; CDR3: CASRDSYETQYF; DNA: TGTGCCAGCCGAGACAGCTACGAGACCCAGTACTTC
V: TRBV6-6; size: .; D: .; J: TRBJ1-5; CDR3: CASSYLGDSNQPQHF; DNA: TGTGCCAGCAGTTATTTGGGTGACAGCAATCAGCCCCAGCATTTT